This TCR beta chain was found in a study of blood T cell repertoires in COVID-19 (TCRdb year 2020). A note on the overall study: Samples covering the acute and convalescent phases of COVID-19 were provided by collaborators in the United States, Italy and Spain. The prospective study material was composed of cDNA or gDNA derived from T cells, B-cell-depleted T cells, or PBMCs. Subjects who had been exposed to COVID-19, were actively infected with it, or had recovered from it provided the deeply sampled blood TCRbeta repertoires that made up the dataset. The repertoires were released in a freely available public database meant as a resource for research on the immune response to SARS-CoV-2. Samples came from the ongoing ImmuneRACE study (first 160 participants) plus 1,254 subjects from 6 global collaborators. A de-identified subject ID, COVID-19 status, age in years and sex were almost always included in the sample metadata. Where available, HLA class I and class II types were taken from metadata supplied by the sample provider and were not determined by assay-based typing.

Turning to this clone: The clone's antigen remains unknown. No base quality values were provided; no much bigger clone lies one nucleotide off.

Overall results and qualifications from the work: Clinical and demographic metadata were provided uncurated, with the amount varying by source and participant.

At the junction V is shortened by 4 bases and J by 3 bases; bases outside the gene matches: 1. Reading from cysteine to phenylalanine, the CDR3 counts 13 amino acids. This entry keeps only the CDR3 DNA: 39 bases, framed from base 1. CDR1 is given as SGHTA and CDR2 as FQGTGA, both from the germline V gene. TCRbeta CDR3 regions were amplified from genomic DNA using the immunoSEQ Assay, a bias-controlled multiplex PCR. Per the original workflow: The number of nucleated cells in each sample was estimated by amplification of reference gene primers within the assay. To quantify the absolute abundance of each unique TCRbeta CDR3 rearrangement, sequence reads were collapsed and filtered. For each sample, productive Simpson clonality was calculated as the square root of Simpson's diversity index over productive rearrangements. What TCRdb holds here is the immuneACCESS table cut down to in-frame rearrangements. Part of the clones is not present; checked against another copy, under half of the missing clones reflect an unresolved V gene, and the others are unexplained. V and J calls plus clone size are reproduced from that table; the DNA served to infer D and trimming. Across this sample there are about 140,000 clones, with about 80% seen only once. The ten largest account for over 7.5% of the sample.

Collaborating institutions collected whole blood in K2EDTA tubes following their own protocols. For TCRbeta analysis, collaborators shipped samples as frozen whole blood, isolated PBMCs, or DNA extracted from either of those sample types. The sample was peripheral blood. The sequence is built from TRBV7-3 and TRBJ2-5; 8 junctional bases match TRBD1. This receptor was identified in an elderly woman in a cohort sampled during active or convalescent COVID-19. The DNA sequence reads TGTGCCAGCAGCTCGGACAGGGAAGAGACCCAGTACTTC. The translation is CASSSDREETQYF.